This entry features one T cell receptor (beta chain) sequence. Its specificity is not known. This CDR3 has 17 amino acids. The data were taken from a study of Ad26.COV2.S vaccination and SARS-CoV-2 variants. Study-level points and caveats: In TCR breadth and depth analyses, total T cell responses may have been underestimated.

Sample treatment: over 15 received Ad26.COV2.S at low or high dose, single or two shots; about five received placebo; per-sample allocation not given. Specimens were obtained on day 63 following the first vaccine or placebo injection. Using immunoSEQ multiplex PCR, the repertoire was profiled, and TCRdb retains in-frame clones only, with some absent. The sample shows over 450,000 clones, 80% to 90% of them seen only once. The clonotype was recovered from a person between 18 and 65 years old who received the Ad26.COV2.S COVID-19 vaccine or a placebo. V gene TRBV21-1 combines with J gene TRBJ2-1. TRBV21-1 is a listed pseudogene. This material consisted of peripheral blood, taken in a trial of Ad26.COV2.S vaccine versus placebo. In DNA, the CDR3 is TGTGCCAGCAGCAATCTGGGGTCCGGTCTACGGAACAATGAGCAGTTCTTC. This codes for CASSNLGSGLRNNEQFF.